This T cell receptor beta chain was documented in a study of T-cell reconstitution after alpha-beta-depleted transplantation in children. Preparation of the TCRbeta library was carried out with unique molecular identifiers. A single record per CDR3 protein comes from TCRdb applying MiXCR to the PCR reads. The table records some 550,000 distinct CDR3 sequences, roughly 18% of them present only once. In its sample, this clonotype was seen a few times. Germline lookup yields CDR1 SEHNR and CDR2 FQNEAQ (reference sequence). The length of the CDR3 is 15 residues. The J segment lost 0 bases and the V segment lost 7 bases, leaving 3 bases of the junction unmatched.

The TCR comes from a human donor who donated a stem cell graft to a child with acute lymphoblastic leukemia. The chain has TRBV7-9 and TRBJ2-7; TRBD2 matches at 13 bases. The sample consisted of PBMCs from the stem cell graft donor, taken from the stem cell graft. CDR3 coding DNA: TGTGCCAGCACTGGGACTAGCGGGAACTCCTACGAGCAGTACTTC. Translating gives CASTGTSGNSYEQYF. Together with reference TRBV7-9 and TRBJ2-7, the CDR3 gives the full variable domain: DTGVSQNPRHKITKRGQNVTFRCDPISEHNRLYWYRQTLGQGPEFLTYFQNEAQLEKSRLLSDRFSAERPKGSFSTLEIQRTEQGDSAMYLCASTGTSGNSYEQYFGPGTRLTVT.